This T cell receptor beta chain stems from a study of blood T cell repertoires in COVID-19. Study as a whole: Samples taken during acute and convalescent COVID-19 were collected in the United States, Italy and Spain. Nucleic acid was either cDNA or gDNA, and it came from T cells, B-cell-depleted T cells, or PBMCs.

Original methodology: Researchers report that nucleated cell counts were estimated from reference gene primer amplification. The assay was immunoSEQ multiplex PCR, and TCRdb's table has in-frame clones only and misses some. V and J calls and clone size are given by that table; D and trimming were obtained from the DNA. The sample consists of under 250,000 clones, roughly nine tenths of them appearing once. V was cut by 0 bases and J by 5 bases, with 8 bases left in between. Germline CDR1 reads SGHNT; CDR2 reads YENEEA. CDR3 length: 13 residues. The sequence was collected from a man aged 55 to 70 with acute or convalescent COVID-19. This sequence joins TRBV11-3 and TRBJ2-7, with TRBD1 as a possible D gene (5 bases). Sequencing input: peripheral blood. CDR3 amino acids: CASSLEQVDEQYF. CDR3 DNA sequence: TGTGCCAGCAGCTTAGAACAGGTGGACGAGCAGTACTTC.